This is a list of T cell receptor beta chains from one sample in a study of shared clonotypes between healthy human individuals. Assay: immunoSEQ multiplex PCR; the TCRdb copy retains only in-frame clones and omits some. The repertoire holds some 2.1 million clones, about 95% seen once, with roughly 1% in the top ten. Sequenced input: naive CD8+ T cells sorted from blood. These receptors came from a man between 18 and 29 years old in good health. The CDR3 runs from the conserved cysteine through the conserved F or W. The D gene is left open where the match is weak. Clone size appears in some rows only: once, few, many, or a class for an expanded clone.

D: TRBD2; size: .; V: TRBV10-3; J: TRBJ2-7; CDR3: CAISEPSGGRGYYEQYF; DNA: TGTGCCATCAGTGAGCCTAGCGGGGGTAGGGGCTACTACGAGCAGTACTTC
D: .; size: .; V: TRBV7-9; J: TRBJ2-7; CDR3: CASSLGGEGTARFGYEQYF; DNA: TGTGCCAGCAGCTTAGGAGGAGAAGGGACGGCCCGGTTCGGCTACGAGCAGTACTTC
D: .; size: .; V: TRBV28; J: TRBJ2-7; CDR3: CASSEQGNEQYF; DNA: TGTGCCAGCAGCGAACAGGGTAACGAGCAGTACTTC
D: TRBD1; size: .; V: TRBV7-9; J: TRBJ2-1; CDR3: CASSSPDRESFAYNEQFF; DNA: TGTGCCAGCAGCTCCCCGGACAGGGAGTCTTTTGCCTACAATGAGCAGTTCTTC
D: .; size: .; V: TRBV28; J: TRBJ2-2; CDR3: CASSFRRGELFF; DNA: TGTGCCAGCAGTTTCCGCAGGGGGGAGCTGTTTTTT
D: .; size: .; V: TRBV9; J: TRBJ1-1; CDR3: CASSGVGWTQVPEAFF; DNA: TGTGCCAGCAGCGGGGTCGGGTGGACCCAAGTCCCTGAAGCTTTCTTT
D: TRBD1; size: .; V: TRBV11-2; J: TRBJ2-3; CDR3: CASSFAGGQGTDTQYF; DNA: TGTGCCAGCAGCTTTGCCGGGGGACAGGGCACAGATACGCAGTATTTT
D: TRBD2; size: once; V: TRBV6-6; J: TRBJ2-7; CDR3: CASSPAGGPYEQYF; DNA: TGTGCCTCCAGTCCAGCGGGGGGTCCCTACGAGCAGTACTTC
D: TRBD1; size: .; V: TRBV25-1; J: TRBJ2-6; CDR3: CASSSTGGSGANVLTF; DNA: TGTGCCAGCAGTTCTACAGGGGGGTCTGGGGCCAACGTCCTGACTTTC
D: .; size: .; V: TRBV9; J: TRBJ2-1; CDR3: CASKGPRDEQFF; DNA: TGTGCCAGCAAGGGCCCCAGGGATGAGCAGTTCTTC
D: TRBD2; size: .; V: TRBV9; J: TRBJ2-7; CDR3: CASSEAGERSYEQYF; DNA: TGTGCCAGCAGCGAGGCGGGAGAACGGTCCTACGAGCAGTACTTC
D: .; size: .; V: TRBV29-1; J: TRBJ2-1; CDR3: CSVEGDEQFF; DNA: TGCAGCGTTGAGGGGGATGAGCAGTTCTTC
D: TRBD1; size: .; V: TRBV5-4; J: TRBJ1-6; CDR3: CASSPTGAWDNSPLHF; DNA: TGTGCCAGCAGCCCGACAGGGGCATGGGATAATTCACCCCTCCACTTT
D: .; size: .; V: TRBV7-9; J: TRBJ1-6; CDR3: CASSPPGASGSPLHF; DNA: TGTGCCAGCAGCCCCCCGGGGGCTTCGGGATCACCCCTCCACTTT
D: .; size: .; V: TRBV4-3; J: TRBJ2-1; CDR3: CASSQFFTGEMGEQFF; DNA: TGCGCCAGCAGCCAATTTTTTACGGGAGAAATGGGTGAGCAGTTCTTC
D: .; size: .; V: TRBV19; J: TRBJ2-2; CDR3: CASSMGGTGELFF; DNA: TGTGCCAGTAGTATGGGCGGCACCGGGGAGCTGTTTTTT
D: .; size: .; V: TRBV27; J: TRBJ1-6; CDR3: CASSPDQGFYNSPLHF; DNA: TGTGCCAGCAGTCCGGACCAAGGCTTCTATAATTCACCCCTCCACTTT
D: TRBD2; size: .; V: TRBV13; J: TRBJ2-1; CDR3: CASSSSTSSGSYNEQFF; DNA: TGTGCCAGCAGCTCTTCAACCTCTAGCGGCTCCTACAATGAGCAGTTCTTC
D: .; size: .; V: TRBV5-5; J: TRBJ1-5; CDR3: CASSLVGSNQPQHF; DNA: TGTGCCAGCAGCTTGGTGGGGTCCAATCAGCCCCAGCATTTT
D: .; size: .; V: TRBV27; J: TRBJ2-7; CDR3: CASSLSVARSYEQYF; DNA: TGTGCCAGCAGTTTATCTGTAGCGCGGTCCTACGAGCAGTACTTC
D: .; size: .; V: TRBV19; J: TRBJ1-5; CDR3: CASSALDSRNQPQHF; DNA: TGTGCCAGTAGTGCCCTGGATTCTCGGAATCAGCCCCAGCATTTT
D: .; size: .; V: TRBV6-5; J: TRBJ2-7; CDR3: CASSPTGSFEQYF; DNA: TGTGCCAGCAGTCCGACCGGGAGTTTCGAGCAGTACTTC
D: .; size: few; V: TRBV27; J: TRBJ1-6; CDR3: CASSSLGYNSPLHF; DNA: TGTGCCAGCAGCAGCCTCGGGTATAATTCACCCCTCCACTTT
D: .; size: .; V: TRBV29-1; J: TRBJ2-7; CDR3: CSVTRGQSYEQYF; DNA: TGCAGCGTGACACGAGGACAGTCCTACGAGCAGTACTTC
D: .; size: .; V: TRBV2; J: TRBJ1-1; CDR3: CASIVENTEAFF; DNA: TGTGCCAGCATTGTAGAGAACACTGAAGCTTTCTTT
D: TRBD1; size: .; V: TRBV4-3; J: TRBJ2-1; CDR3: CASSQDPGQAYNEQFF; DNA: TGCGCCAGCAGCCAAGATCCGGGACAGGCCTACAATGAGCAGTTCTTC
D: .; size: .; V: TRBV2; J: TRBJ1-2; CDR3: CASSEAWGSNYGYTF; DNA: TGTGCCAGCAGTGAAGCTTGGGGCAGCAACTATGGCTACACCTTC
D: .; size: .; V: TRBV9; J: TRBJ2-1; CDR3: CASSGDMDGLSYNEQFF; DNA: TGTGCCAGCAGCGGGGATATGGACGGTCTCTCCTACAATGAGCAGTTCTTC
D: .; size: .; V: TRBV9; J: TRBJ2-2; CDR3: CASSVGGGSGELFF; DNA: TGTGCCAGCAGCGTGGGAGGAGGTTCCGGGGAGCTGTTTTTT
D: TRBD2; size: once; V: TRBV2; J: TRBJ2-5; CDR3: CASLQSGTSGGDYQETQYF; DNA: TGTGCCAGCCTTCAATCGGGGACTAGCGGGGGAGATTACCAAGAGACCCAGTACTTC
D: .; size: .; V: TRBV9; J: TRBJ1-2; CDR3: CASSVAQDNYGYTF; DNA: TGTGCCAGCAGCGTAGCACAAGATAACTATGGCTACACCTTC
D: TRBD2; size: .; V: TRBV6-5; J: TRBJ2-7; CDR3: CASSYSGREDEQYF; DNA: TGTGCCAGCAGTTACAGCGGGAGGGAGGACGAGCAGTACTTC
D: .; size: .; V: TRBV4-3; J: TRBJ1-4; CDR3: CASSPPRSPKSQIRLYNEKLFF; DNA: TGCGCCAGCAGCCCCCCCCGTTCGCCTAAGAGCCAAATTAGGCTTTATAATGAAAAACTGTTTTTT
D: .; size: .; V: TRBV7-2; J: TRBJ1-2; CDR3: CASSLESRSGYTF; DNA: TGTGCCAGCAGCTTAGAGTCACGGAGTGGCTACACCTTC
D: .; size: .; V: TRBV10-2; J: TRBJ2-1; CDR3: CASSEAAEQFF; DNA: TGCGCCAGCAGTGAGGCGGCGGAGCAGTTCTTC
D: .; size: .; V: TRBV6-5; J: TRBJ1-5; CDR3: CASVGQPNQPQHF; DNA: TGTGCCAGCGTTGGACAGCCCAATCAGCCCCAGCATTTT
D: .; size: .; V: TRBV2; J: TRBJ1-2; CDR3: CASSEATGEVNYGYTF; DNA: TGTGCCAGCAGTGAAGCGACTGGGGAGGTCAACTATGGCTACACCTTC
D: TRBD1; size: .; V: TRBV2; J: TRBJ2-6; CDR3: CASIQGAVLTF; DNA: TGTGCCAGCATACAGGGGGCCGTCCTGACTTTC
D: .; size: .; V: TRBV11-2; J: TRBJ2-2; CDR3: CASSLVGVAENTGELFF; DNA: TGTGCCAGCAGCTTAGTTGGCGTAGCGGAGAACACCGGGGAGCTGTTTTTT
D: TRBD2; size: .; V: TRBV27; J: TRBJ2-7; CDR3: CASSFGTTTYEQYF; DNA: TGTGCCAGCAGTTTCGGGACTACTACCTACGAGCAGTACTTC
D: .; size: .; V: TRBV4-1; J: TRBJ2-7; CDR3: CASSHEGQTYEQYF; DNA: TGCGCCAGCAGCCATGAAGGGCAGACCTACGAGCAGTACTTC
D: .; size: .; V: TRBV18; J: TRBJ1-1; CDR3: CASSPPVIAGSEAFF; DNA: TGTGCCAGCTCACCACCTGTCATAGCGGGTAGCGAAGCTTTCTTT
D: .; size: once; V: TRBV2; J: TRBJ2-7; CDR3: CASKGTIPYEQYF; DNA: TGTGCCAGCAAGGGTACAATTCCCTACGAGCAGTACTTC
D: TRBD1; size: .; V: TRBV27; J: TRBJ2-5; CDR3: CASGSRDRFQETQYF; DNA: TGTGCCAGCGGCTCCCGGGACAGGTTCCAAGAGACCCAGTACTTC
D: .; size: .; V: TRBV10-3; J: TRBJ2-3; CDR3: CAISAGALDTQYF; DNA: TGTGCCATCAGTGCTGGGGCCCTGGATACGCAGTATTTT
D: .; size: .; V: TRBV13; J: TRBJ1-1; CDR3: CASSPQGGGLNLNTEAFF; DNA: TGTGCCAGCAGCCCCCAGGGAGGAGGACTAAATCTGAACACTGAAGCTTTCTTT
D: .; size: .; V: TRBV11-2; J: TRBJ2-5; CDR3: CASSHLVGASQETQYF; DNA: TGTGCCAGCAGCCACTTAGTGGGGGCGAGCCAAGAGACCCAGTACTTC
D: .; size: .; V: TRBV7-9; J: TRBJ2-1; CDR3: CASSQGGGKDEQFF; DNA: TGTGCCAGCAGCCAGGGGGGCGGGAAGGATGAGCAGTTCTTC
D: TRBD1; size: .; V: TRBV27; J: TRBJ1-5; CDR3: CASSLTGAIQPQHF; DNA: TGTGCCAGCAGCCTGACAGGGGCCATTCAGCCCCAGCATTTT
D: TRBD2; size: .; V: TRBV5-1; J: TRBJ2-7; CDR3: CASSFAGGEQYF; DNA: TGCGCCAGCAGCTTCGCGGGGGGAGAGCAGTACTTC
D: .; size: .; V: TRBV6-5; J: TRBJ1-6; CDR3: CASRPPTGHSPLHF; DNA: TGTGCCAGCAGACCACCGACAGGTCATTCACCCCTCCACTTT
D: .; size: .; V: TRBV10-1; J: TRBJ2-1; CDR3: CASSVFRDPPREQFF; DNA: TGCGCCAGCAGTGTTTTCCGGGACCCCCCCCGGGAGCAGTTCTTC